The rows below give T cell receptor beta chains drawn from one sample of a study of blood T cell repertoires in COVID-19. TCRdb keeps only in-frame clones here, not all; method: immunoSEQ multiplex PCR. The sample holds 150,000 to 200,000 clones; approximately 83% are singletons and the top ten take about 10%. The sample was peripheral blood. Receptors were obtained from a woman aged 80 or over with active or convalescent COVID-19. The CDR3 runs from the conserved cysteine through the conserved F or W. The D gene is left open where the match is weak. A row's size may be missing; if present it is once, few, many or a size class.

clone_size	v_call	j_call	d_call	cdr3_aa	cdr3_nt
few	TRBV7-9	TRBJ1-1	.	CASSLRFDTEAFF	TGTGCCAGCAGCTTGAGGTTTGACACTGAAGCTTTCTTT
.	TRBV19	TRBJ1-1	TRBD1	CASTRRGTGGPRNTEAFF	TGTGCCAGTACCCGGAGGGGGACAGGGGGCCCAAGGAACACTGAAGCTTTCTTT
.	TRBV2	TRBJ2-7	.	CASSEKRADHYEQYF	TGTGCCAGCAGTGAAAAGCGGGCAGATCACTACGAGCAGTACTTC
.	TRBV28	TRBJ1-1	.	CASSLGAVRNTEAFF	TGTGCCAGCAGTTTAGGAGCAGTACGGAACACTGAAGCTTTCTTT
.	TRBV18	TRBJ1-1	TRBD1	CASSAGQGGTEAFF	TGTGCCAGCTCAGCGGGACAGGGGGGCACTGAAGCTTTCTTT
.	TRBV12-5	TRBJ1-1	TRBD1	CASGFGQGAAEAFF	TGTGCTAGTGGTTTTGGGCAGGGGGCTGCAGAAGCTTTCTTT
.	TRBV21-1	TRBJ1-2	.	CASSKVSLPGGACGYTF	TGTGCCAGCAGCAAAGTCAGTTTACCAGGGGGAGCCTGTGGCTACACCTTC
once	TRBV6-5	TRBJ2-7	TRBD1	CASSTGQGVNEQYF	TGTGCCAGCAGTACGGGACAGGGGGTCAACGAGCAGTACTTC
.	TRBV12-5	TRBJ2-2	TRBD1	CASGLVYTGQASSTGELFF	TGTGCTAGTGGTTTGGTATATACGGGACAGGCCAGCAGCACCGGGGAGCTGTTTTTT
.	TRBV23-1	TRBJ1-5	TRBD1	CASRQDRGGNQPQHF	TGCGCCAGCAGACAAGACAGGGGAGGCAATCAGCCCCAGCATTTT
few	TRBV10-3	TRBJ1-1	TRBD1	CAISPGQGGGNTEAFF	TGTGCCATCAGTCCGGGACAGGGTGGGGGGAACACTGAAGCTTTCTTT
once	TRBV6-5	TRBJ2-2	TRBD2	CASSLLAGENTGELFF	TGTGCCAGCAGTTTACTAGCGGGGGAGAACACCGGGGAGCTGTTTTTT
.	TRBV19	TRBJ1-4	.	CASLPTGQPTNEKLFF	TGTGCCAGTCTCCCCACCGGACAGCCAACTAATGAAAAACTGTTTTTT
.	TRBV7-6	TRBJ2-6	TRBD1	CASSPGTGGDGANVLTF	TGTGCCAGCAGTCCCGGGACAGGGGGAGATGGGGCCAACGTCCTGACTTTC
.	TRBV30	TRBJ1-4	.	CAGFSGTNQGKLFF	TGTGCCGGATTTTCCGGGACAAACCAGGGAAAACTGTTTTTT
once	TRBV19	TRBJ2-3	TRBD2	CASSLLGGSTTDTQYF	TGTGCCAGTAGCCTTCTCGGGGGGTCCACCACAGATACGCAGTATTTT
.	TRBV12-5	TRBJ2-1	.	CASGLVPTGMDEQFF	TGTGCTAGTGGTTTGGTACCGACGGGGATGGATGAGCAGTTCTTC
.	TRBV6-5	TRBJ1-2	TRBD1	CASKSPGQGGYGYTF	TGTGCCAGCAAATCTCCGGGACAGGGAGGCTATGGCTACACCTTC
.	TRBV28	TRBJ1-2	.	CASSRDRFNYGYTF	TGTGCCAGCAGCCGTGACAGATTTAACTATGGCTACACCTTC
.	TRBV11-3	TRBJ2-7	.	CASSSRSYEQYF	TGTGCCAGCAGCTCCCGTTCTTACGAGCAGTACTTC
.	TRBV14	TRBJ2-7	.	CASSPGKLIEQYF	TGTGCCAGCAGCCCCGGGAAGCTAATAGAGCAGTACTTC
.	TRBV27	TRBJ1-2	TRBD1	CASSLQGAGNYGYTF	TGTGCCAGCAGTTTACAGGGGGCGGGAAACTATGGCTACACCTTC
.	TRBV4-1	TRBJ1-2	TRBD1	CASSLPGQGLNYGYTF	TGCGCCAGCAGCCTCCCGGGACAGGGACTTAACTATGGCTACACCTTC
.	TRBV4-3	TRBJ1-2	TRBD1	CASSRDRGDYGYTF	TGCGCCAGCAGCCGAGACAGGGGGGACTATGGCTACACCTTC
.	TRBV4-3	TRBJ1-4	TRBD1	CASSQDSDRRREKLFF	TGCGCCAGCAGCCAAGATTCGGACAGGCGGAGGGAAAAACTGTTTTTT
.	TRBV19	TRBJ1-5	.	CASKLQAINSNQPQHF	TGTGCCAGTAAACTCCAGGCAATTAATAGCAATCAGCCCCAGCATTTT
.	TRBV30	TRBJ2-7	.	CAWSLSQGYEQYF	TGTGCCTGGAGTCTAAGCCAGGGCTACGAGCAGTACTTC
once	TRBV18	TRBJ2-3	TRBD2	CASSPALAGGRDTQYF	TGTGCCAGCTCACCAGCCCTAGCGGGGGGAAGAGATACGCAGTATTTT
.	TRBV10-2	TRBJ1-5	.	CASSEARGGPQHF	TGCGCCAGCAGTGAGGCTCGGGGGGGGCCCCAGCATTTT
.	TRBV10-3	TRBJ1-2	.	CAIKDGNANYGYTF	TGTGCCATCAAGGACGGGAATGCTAACTATGGCTACACCTTC
.	TRBV2	TRBJ2-5	.	CASSEAVYGRGPRETQYF	TGTGCCAGCAGTGAAGCGGTGTATGGGCGGGGGCCAAGGGAGACCCAGTACTTC
.	TRBV7-9	TRBJ1-4	TRBD1	CASTRGQGDLKLFF	TGTGCCAGCACCCGCGGACAGGGGGATCTAAAACTGTTTTTT
.	TRBV25-1	TRBJ1-2	.	CASSNRAGTGISYGYTF	TGTGCCAGCAGCAATAGGGCGGGGACGGGAATTTCCTATGGCTACACCTTC
.	TRBV10-3	TRBJ1-2	TRBD1	CATGDRVDGYTF	TGTGCCACCGGGGACAGGGTAGATGGCTACACCTTC
.	TRBV19	TRBJ2-2	.	CASRTDPSNTGELFF	TGTGCCAGTAGGACAGACCCTTCGAACACCGGGGAGCTGTTTTTT
few	TRBV7-3	TRBJ1-2	TRBD1	CASSSTGGRLDGYTF	TGTGCCAGCAGCTCTACAGGGGGCCGTCTTGATGGCTACACCTTC
.	TRBV18	TRBJ2-7	.	CASSPPADTYEQYF	TGTGCCAGCTCACCACCGGCTGATACCTACGAGCAGTACTTC
.	TRBV3-1/TRBV3-2	TRBJ2-2	.	CASSQEGRITGELFF	TGTGCCAGCAGCCAAGAGGGCCGGATCACCGGGGAGCTGTTTTTT
.	TRBV7-3	TRBJ2-5	.	CATGPAGSPGETQYF	TGTGCCACCGGCCCCGCGGGGAGCCCGGGGGAGACCCAGTACTTC
.	TRBV5-1	TRBJ1-3	.	CASSEGVRSGNTIYF	TGCGCCAGCAGCGAGGGGGTGAGGTCTGGAAACACCATATATTTT
.	TRBV6-2/TRBV6-3	TRBJ1-1	.	CASSYSRQGGTEAFF	TGTGCCAGCAGTTACTCGCGCCAGGGCGGAACTGAAGCTTTCTTT
.	TRBV4-1	TRBJ2-2	.	CASSLPQGSNTGELFF	TGCGCCAGCAGCCTCCCGCAGGGATCCAACACCGGGGAGCTGTTTTTT
.	TRBV2	TRBJ1-2	.	CASSEVGGQIYGYTF	TGTGCCAGCAGTGAAGTCGGGGGGCAAATCTATGGCTACACCTTC
.	TRBV6-6	TRBJ2-7	TRBD1	CASRGGQGTTYEQYF	TGTGCCAGCAGGGGCGGACAGGGGACTACCTACGAGCAGTACTTC
.	TRBV14	TRBJ1-2	TRBD1	CASSRDSSGFGYTF	TGTGCCAGCAGCCGGGACAGCTCCGGGTTTGGCTACACCTTC
.	TRBV4-1	TRBJ2-7	.	CASSQDKGTYEQYF	TGCGCCAGCAGCCAAGATAAGGGGACCTACGAGCAGTACTTC